The rows below give T cell receptor beta chains drawn from one sample of a study of PD-L1 blockade in urothelial cancer. The repertoire was sequenced with immunoSEQ multiplex PCR; TCRdb's copy has only in-frame clones and lacks some. Here the sample spans about 100,000 clones, roughly nine tenths being singletons. Sequences were derived from PBMCs, sampled around atezolizumab (anti-PD-L1) treatment. The receptors were sampled from a woman older than 75 with urothelial cancer. The CDR3 runs from the conserved cysteine through the conserved F or W. A D gene is named only where the DNA matches it firmly. Only some rows state a clone size, as once, few, many or a class for expanded clones.

clone size: .; V gene: TRBV7-3; J gene: TRBJ2-7; D gene: .; CDR3 protein: CASSLSGMSYEQYF; CDR3 DNA: TGTGCCAGCAGCTTAAGCGGGATGTCCTACGAGCAGTACTTC
clone size: .; V gene: TRBV5-4; J gene: TRBJ2-3; D gene: .; CDR3 protein: CASSRGGGPSTDTQYF; CDR3 DNA: TGTGCCAGCAGCCGAGGGGGGGGGCCAAGCACAGATACGCAGTATTTT
clone size: .; V gene: TRBV29-1; J gene: TRBJ2-2; D gene: TRBD2; CDR3 protein: CSVLRLAGDTGELFF; CDR3 DNA: TGCAGCGTCCTCCGACTAGCGGGAGACACCGGGGAGCTGTTTTTT
clone size: .; V gene: TRBV6-1; J gene: TRBJ2-7; D gene: TRBD2; CDR3 protein: CASSEGLAGRYEQYF; CDR3 DNA: TGTGCCAGCAGTGAAGGTCTAGCGGGAAGGTACGAGCAGTACTTC
clone size: .; V gene: TRBV2; J gene: TRBJ2-1; D gene: .; CDR3 protein: CASRGEGRSEFF; CDR3 DNA: TGTGCCAGCAGAGGCGAGGGTCGTTCGGAGTTCTTC
clone size: .; V gene: TRBV28; J gene: TRBJ1-1; D gene: TRBD1; CDR3 protein: CASRTGLAPTFF; CDR3 DNA: TGTGCCAGCAGGACAGGGTTGGCCCCAACTTTCTTT
clone size: .; V gene: TRBV4-1; J gene: TRBJ1-1; D gene: .; CDR3 protein: CASSFSRELNTEAFF; CDR3 DNA: TGCGCCAGCAGCTTCTCTCGAGAGCTGAACACTGAAGCTTTCTTT
clone size: .; V gene: TRBV6-4; J gene: TRBJ2-5; D gene: TRBD1; CDR3 protein: CASSEGGLLDAEQETQYF; CDR3 DNA: TGTGCCAGCAGTGAAGGGGGCCTCCTGGACGCGGAACAAGAGACCCAGTACTTC
clone size: .; V gene: TRBV28; J gene: TRBJ2-7; D gene: .; CDR3 protein: CASSPRTRRIYEQYF; CDR3 DNA: TGTGCCAGCAGTCCCCGGACTCGGAGGATCTACGAGCAGTACTTC
clone size: .; V gene: TRBV27; J gene: TRBJ2-1; D gene: TRBD2; CDR3 protein: CASRPGLRTSGNYNEQFF; CDR3 DNA: TGTGCCAGCAGACCGGGCCTAAGGACTAGCGGGAATTACAATGAGCAGTTCTTC
clone size: .; V gene: TRBV19; J gene: TRBJ1-3; D gene: TRBD1; CDR3 protein: CASRPGQTRNTIYF; CDR3 DNA: TGTGCCAGTAGGCCGGGACAGACAAGAAACACCATATATTTT
clone size: .; V gene: TRBV27; J gene: TRBJ1-2; D gene: TRBD1; CDR3 protein: CASSFGQGDGGYTF; CDR3 DNA: TGTGCCAGCAGTTTCGGGCAGGGGGACGGTGGCTACACCTTC
clone size: .; V gene: TRBV5-5; J gene: TRBJ2-7; D gene: .; CDR3 protein: CASSLRESVYEQYF; CDR3 DNA: TGTGCCAGCAGCTTGAGGGAGTCGGTCTACGAGCAGTACTTC
clone size: .; V gene: TRBV7-9; J gene: TRBJ1-4; D gene: TRBD1; CDR3 protein: CASSSGTGNEKLFF; CDR3 DNA: TGTGCCAGCAGCTCCGGGACAGGGAACGAAAAACTGTTTTTT
clone size: .; V gene: TRBV7-9; J gene: TRBJ2-3; D gene: TRBD2; CDR3 protein: CASSLTSGRVDTQYF; CDR3 DNA: TGTGCCAGCAGCCTAACTAGCGGGAGGGTAGATACGCAGTATTTT
clone size: .; V gene: TRBV27; J gene: TRBJ1-1; D gene: TRBD1; CDR3 protein: CASRNGRTGGDSTEAFF; CDR3 DNA: TGTGCCAGCAGGAATGGGAGAACAGGGGGTGATAGCACTGAAGCTTTCTTT
clone size: few; V gene: TRBV7-7; J gene: TRBJ2-7; D gene: .; CDR3 protein: CASSSRLGRAGGCEQYF; CDR3 DNA: TGTGCCAGCAGCTCCCGATTGGGACGGGCCGGGGGATGCGAGCAGTACTTC
clone size: .; V gene: TRBV7-6; J gene: TRBJ1-4; D gene: .; CDR3 protein: CASSARGEKLFF; CDR3 DNA: TGTGCCAGCAGCGCTCGGGGGGAAAAACTGTTTTTT
clone size: .; V gene: TRBV6-1; J gene: TRBJ2-2; D gene: .; CDR3 protein: CASSDTQGHGELFF; CDR3 DNA: TGTGCCAGCAGTGATACACAGGGCCACGGGGAGCTGTTTTTT
clone size: .; V gene: TRBV7-2; J gene: TRBJ1-1; D gene: .; CDR3 protein: CASSQTDTEAFF; CDR3 DNA: TGTGCCAGCAGCCAAACAGACACTGAAGCTTTCTTT
clone size: once; V gene: TRBV7-3; J gene: TRBJ2-1; D gene: TRBD2; CDR3 protein: CASSSGTSGSEQFF; CDR3 DNA: TGTGCCAGCAGCTCCGGGACTAGCGGAAGCGAGCAGTTCTTC
clone size: once; V gene: TRBV5-1; J gene: TRBJ2-3; D gene: .; CDR3 protein: CASSLSREADTQYF; CDR3 DNA: TGCGCCAGCAGCTTGAGCAGGGAGGCAGATACGCAGTATTTT
clone size: .; V gene: TRBV27; J gene: TRBJ2-7; D gene: .; CDR3 protein: CASSLSGLNRGYEQYF; CDR3 DNA: TGTGCCAGCAGTTTATCGGGCTTAAATAGGGGCTACGAGCAGTACTTC
clone size: .; V gene: TRBV4-2; J gene: TRBJ1-2; D gene: .; CDR3 protein: CASSQDEASWRYGYTF; CDR3 DNA: TGTGCCAGCAGCCAAGATGAAGCCAGCTGGAGGTATGGCTACACCTTC
clone size: .; V gene: TRBV19; J gene: TRBJ2-2; D gene: TRBD2; CDR3 protein: CASRRPGGARGELFF; CDR3 DNA: TGTGCCAGTAGGCGACCGGGAGGAGCAAGGGGGGAGCTGTTTTTT
clone size: .; V gene: TRBV6-6; J gene: TRBJ2-1; D gene: TRBD1; CDR3 protein: CASSHRQGESYNEQFF; CDR3 DNA: TGTGCCAGCAGCCATAGACAGGGGGAGTCCTACAATGAGCAGTTCTTC
clone size: .; V gene: TRBV7-9; J gene: TRBJ2-1; D gene: .; CDR3 protein: CASIARLDEQFF; CDR3 DNA: TGTGCCAGCATCGCTAGACTCGATGAGCAGTTCTTC
clone size: .; V gene: TRBV28; J gene: TRBJ2-2; D gene: .; CDR3 protein: CASSAVRGGSDTGELFF; CDR3 DNA: TGTGCCAGCAGTGCCGTGCGGGGTGGGAGCGACACCGGGGAGCTGTTTTTT
clone size: few; V gene: TRBV14; J gene: TRBJ1-1; D gene: .; CDR3 protein: CASSQGPLPTEAFF; CDR3 DNA: TGTGCCAGCAGCCAAGGGCCGCTGCCCACTGAAGCTTTCTTT
clone size: .; V gene: TRBV2; J gene: TRBJ2-3; D gene: TRBD2; CDR3 protein: CASSAGLAGGGSAQYF; CDR3 DNA: TGTGCCAGCAGTGCGGGACTAGCGGGAGGGGGTTCAGCGCAGTATTTT
clone size: once; V gene: TRBV19; J gene: TRBJ1-1; D gene: .; CDR3 protein: CASSMMQAMNTEAFF; CDR3 DNA: TGTGCCAGTAGTATGATGCAGGCAATGAACACTGAAGCTTTCTTT
clone size: .; V gene: TRBV5-5; J gene: TRBJ2-1; D gene: .; CDR3 protein: CASSLMGGNEQFF; CDR3 DNA: TGTGCCAGCAGCTTGATGGGAGGTAATGAGCAGTTCTTC
clone size: once; V gene: TRBV7-2; J gene: TRBJ2-7; D gene: .; CDR3 protein: CASSSSTPYEQYF; CDR3 DNA: TGTGCCAGCAGCTCTTCCACACCTTACGAGCAGTACTTC
clone size: .; V gene: TRBV9; J gene: TRBJ2-1; D gene: .; CDR3 protein: CASSFGSYNEQFF; CDR3 DNA: TGTGCCAGCAGCTTCGGGTCCTACAATGAGCAGTTCTTC
clone size: once; V gene: TRBV30; J gene: TRBJ2-7; D gene: .; CDR3 protein: CAWSVFGTGILQGF; CDR3 DNA: .
clone size: .; V gene: TRBV6-6; J gene: TRBJ2-7; D gene: .; CDR3 protein: CASSYSAGFYEQYF; CDR3 DNA: TGTGCCAGCAGTTACTCAGCAGGATTCTACGAGCAGTACTTC
clone size: .; V gene: TRBV4-1; J gene: TRBJ2-1; D gene: .; CDR3 protein: CASSRGDPGAEQFF; CDR3 DNA: TGCGCCAGCAGCCGAGGGGACCCGGGAGCGGAGCAGTTCTTC
clone size: few; V gene: TRBV19; J gene: TRBJ1-4; D gene: .; CDR3 protein: CASSIVREKLFF; CDR3 DNA: TGTGCCAGTAGTATAGTGCGTGAAAAACTGTTTTTT
clone size: .; V gene: TRBV5-6; J gene: TRBJ2-1; D gene: TRBD2; CDR3 protein: CASRRLAGGPRNNEQFF; CDR3 DNA: TGTGCCAGCAGACGACTAGCGGGAGGGCCGAGAAACAATGAGCAGTTCTTC
clone size: once; V gene: TRBV6-1; J gene: TRBJ1-2; D gene: .; CDR3 protein: CASSESRGSGKF; CDR3 DNA: TGTGCCAGCAGTGAAAGTAGGGGTAGCGGAAAGTTC
clone size: .; V gene: TRBV7-3; J gene: TRBJ1-1; D gene: .; CDR3 protein: CASSLKGAAGNTEAFF; CDR3 DNA: TGTGCCAGCAGCTTAAAAGGAGCGGCAGGGAACACTGAAGCTTTCTTT
clone size: .; V gene: TRBV5-6; J gene: TRBJ1-2; D gene: .; CDR3 protein: CASSLAAGRGYTF; CDR3 DNA: TGTGCCAGCAGCTTGGCAGCTGGGCGTGGCTACACCTTC
clone size: .; V gene: TRBV9; J gene: TRBJ2-5; D gene: TRBD2; CDR3 protein: CASSEGKTSGREETQYF; CDR3 DNA: TGTGCCAGCAGCGAGGGGAAAACTAGCGGGAGGGAGGAGACCCAGTACTTC
clone size: .; V gene: TRBV6-5; J gene: TRBJ2-1; D gene: .; CDR3 protein: CASRSGTHSYNEQFF; CDR3 DNA: TGTGCCAGCCGCTCCGGGACACACTCCTACAATGAGCAGTTCTTC